Listed below are T cell receptor beta chains from one sample, sequenced in a study of T cells in placental villitis. Some clones are missing from TCRdb's copy, which holds only in-frame ones; the method was immunoSEQ multiplex PCR. The sample has around 1,600 clones; about 86% are singletons. Input material: placental tissue containing maternal and fetal cells. The origin of the receptors is a human patient with villitis of unknown etiology; the placental T cells may come from both mother and fetus. The CDR3 runs from the conserved cysteine through the conserved F or W. Fields, in order: clone size, V gene, CDR3 protein. Part of the rows lack a size; the others show once, few, many or a class for expanded clones.

>-|TRBV6-5
CASSPRTSGGPQFF
>-|TRBV19
CASSKTSTGNTEAFF
>-|TRBV9
CASSDRLAKNIQYF
>-|TRBV12-3/TRBV12-4
CASSLDQPQHF
>-|TRBV29-1
CSAAINEQFF
>-|TRBV18
CASSPLGYDTEAFF
>-|TRBV28
CASSSGRLYEQYF
>few|TRBV19
CATRGGRGYGYTF
>-|TRBV5-1
CASSPSLDRGAEAFF
>once|TRBV2
CASSEEGLDYTGELFF
>-|TRBV2
CASSPSETQYF
>once|TRBV2
CASSETSGEQILNEQFF
>-|TRBV27
CASSWGQNYGYTF
>few|TRBV6-5
CASSYSAGGYGYTF
>-|TRBV30
CAWNPLRVGYSPLHF
>once|TRBV10-2
CASSESGYEQYF
>few|TRBV7-9
CASSPGQNPYNEQFF
>once|TRBV10-2
CASSWEEMNTKAFF
>-|TRBV4-1
CASSQGAPSGGRPDTQYF
>once|TRBV12-3/TRBV12-4
CASSLYRAGELFF
>-|TRBV20-1
CSAGETQYF
>-|TRBV4-1
CASSPGQGDTQYF
>-|TRBV2
CATRLDYGYTF
>-|TRBV9
CASSVLAGADTQYF
>once|TRBV7-9
CASSRQMDGLYEQYF
>-|TRBV6-5
CASSYRGRGLGYTF
>-|TRBV5-1
CASSSGTGGNTEAFF
>few|TRBV6-5
CASSYSGTLLSPLHF
>-|TRBV7-9
CASRNTEAFF
>-|TRBV27
CASMSGGMNTEAFF
>-|TRBV9
CASSVGAGRTGELFF
>-|TRBV9
CASSVFDTQYF
>-|TRBV4-1
CASSPFGTSGQETQYF
>-|TRBV19
CASSIDGVSTEAFF
>-|TRBV6-1
CASSEFYEQYF
>-|TRBV4-1
CASSPTNTDTQYF
>-|TRBV11-3
CASSLSRNTEAFF
>-|TRBV9
CASSPTERGVFNYGYTF
>-|TRBV24-1
CATSEGGLPNEKLFF
>once|TRBV7-2
CASSQGSRTGGSYEQYF
>-|TRBV9
CASSVGSGTNYGYTF
>-|TRBV6-5
CASSSVSRTEAFF